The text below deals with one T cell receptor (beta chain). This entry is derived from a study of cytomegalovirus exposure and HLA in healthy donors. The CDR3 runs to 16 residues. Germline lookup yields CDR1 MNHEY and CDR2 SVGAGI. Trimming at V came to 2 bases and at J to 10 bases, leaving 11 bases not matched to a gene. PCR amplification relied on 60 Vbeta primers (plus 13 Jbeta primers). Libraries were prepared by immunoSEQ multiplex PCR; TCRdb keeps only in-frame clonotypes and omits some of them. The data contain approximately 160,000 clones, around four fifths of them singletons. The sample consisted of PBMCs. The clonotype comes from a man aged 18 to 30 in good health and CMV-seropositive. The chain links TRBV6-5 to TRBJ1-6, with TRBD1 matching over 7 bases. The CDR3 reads CASSYRGGSGNSPLHF. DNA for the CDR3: TGTGCCAGCAGTTACCGAGGGGGCAGTGGTAACTCACCCCTCCACTTT.